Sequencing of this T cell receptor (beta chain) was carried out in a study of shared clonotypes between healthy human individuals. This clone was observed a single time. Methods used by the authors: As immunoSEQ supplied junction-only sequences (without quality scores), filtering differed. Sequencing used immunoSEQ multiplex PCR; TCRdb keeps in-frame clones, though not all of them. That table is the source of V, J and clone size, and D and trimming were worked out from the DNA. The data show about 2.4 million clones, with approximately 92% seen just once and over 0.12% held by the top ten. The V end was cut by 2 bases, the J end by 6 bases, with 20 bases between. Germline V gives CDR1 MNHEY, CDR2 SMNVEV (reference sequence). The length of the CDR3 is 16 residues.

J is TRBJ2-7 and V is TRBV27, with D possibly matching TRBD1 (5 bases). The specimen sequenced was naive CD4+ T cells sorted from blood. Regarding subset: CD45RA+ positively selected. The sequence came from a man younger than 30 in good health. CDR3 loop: CASSLALTVGLGEQYF. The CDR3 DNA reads TGTGCCAGCAGTTTAGCTCTTACAGTGGGGCTTGGCGAGCAGTACTTC.